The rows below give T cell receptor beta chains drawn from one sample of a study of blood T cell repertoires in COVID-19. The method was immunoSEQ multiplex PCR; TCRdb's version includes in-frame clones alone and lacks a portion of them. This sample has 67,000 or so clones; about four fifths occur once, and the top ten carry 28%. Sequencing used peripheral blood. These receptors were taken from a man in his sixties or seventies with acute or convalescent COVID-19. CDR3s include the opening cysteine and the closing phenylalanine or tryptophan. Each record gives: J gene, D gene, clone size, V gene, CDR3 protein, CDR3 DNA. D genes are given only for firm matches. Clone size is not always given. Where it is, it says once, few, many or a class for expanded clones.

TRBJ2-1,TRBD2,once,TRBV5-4,CASSLPGTRLAHEQFF,TGTGCCAGCAGCTTGCCCGGGACTAGGCTTGCACATGAGCAGTTCTTC
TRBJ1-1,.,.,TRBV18,CASSPKQNTEAFF,TGTGCCAGCTCACCTAAACAGAACACTGAAGCTTTCTTT
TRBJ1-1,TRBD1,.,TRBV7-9,CASRSDRGNRGAFF,TGTGCCAGCAGGTCGGACAGGGGGAATCGTGGAGCTTTCTTT
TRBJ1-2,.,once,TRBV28,CASSSGGTSSNYGYTF,TGTGCCAGCAGTTCCGGCGGGACTAGTTCTAACTATGGCTACACCTTC
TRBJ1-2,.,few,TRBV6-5,CASSKSQGNYGYTF,TGTGCCAGCAGTAAATCACAGGGAAACTATGGCTACACCTTC
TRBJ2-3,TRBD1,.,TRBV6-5,CASSSTGSDTQYF,TGTGCCAGCAGTTCGACAGGGTCAGATACGCAGTATTTT
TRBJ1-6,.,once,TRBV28,CASSLLTRGDSPLHF,TGTGCCAGCAGTTTATTGACGAGAGGAGATTCACCCCTCCACTTT
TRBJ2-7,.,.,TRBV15,CATSKEKGPYEQYF,TGTGCCACCAGCAAGGAGAAGGGGCCCTACGAGCAGTACTTC
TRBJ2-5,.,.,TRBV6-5,CASRGTLYQETQYF,TGTGCCAGCAGGGGGACACTGTACCAAGAGACCCAGTACTTC
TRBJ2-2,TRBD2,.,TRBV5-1,CASTQIGSGAGELFF,TGCGCCAGCACCCAGATAGGGAGCGGGGCCGGGGAGCTGTTTTTT
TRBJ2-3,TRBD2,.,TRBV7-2,CASSLGSSGGTDTQYF,TGTGCCAGCAGCTTAGGGTCTAGCGGGGGCACAGATACGCAGTATTTT
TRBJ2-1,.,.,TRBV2,CASSKRPYNEQFF,TGTGCCAGCAGCAAGCGACCATACAATGAGCAGTTCTTC
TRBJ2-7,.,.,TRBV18,CASSTSDSTYEQYF,TGTGCCAGCTCAACGAGCGACAGTACCTACGAGCAGTACTTC
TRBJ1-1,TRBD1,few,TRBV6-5,CASSSEGALNTEAFF,TGTGCCAGCAGTTCGGAGGGGGCCCTGAACACTGAAGCTTTCTTT
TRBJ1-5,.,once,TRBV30,CAWSRRGNQPQHF,TGTGCCTGGAGTCGGAGGGGCAATCAGCCCCAGCATTTT
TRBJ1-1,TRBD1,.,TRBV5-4,CASSPRGQGWAEAFF,TGTGCCAGCAGCCCTAGGGGACAGGGATGGGCTGAAGCTTTCTTT
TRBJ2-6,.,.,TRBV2,CASSESVSGANVLTF,TGTGCCAGCAGTGAATCCGTCTCTGGGGCCAACGTCCTGACTTTC
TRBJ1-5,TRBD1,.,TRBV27,CASSLRTGTGGQPQHF,TGTGCCAGCAGTTTGAGGACTGGGACAGGGGGTCAGCCCCAGCATTTT
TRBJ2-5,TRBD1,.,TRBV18,CASSSNRGSQETQYF,TGTGCCAGCTCCTCTAACAGGGGATCCCAAGAGACCCAGTACTTC
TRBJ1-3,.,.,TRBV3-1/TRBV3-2,CASSQGAGRNTIYF,TGTGCCAGCAGCCAAGGGGCGGGCCGAAACACCATATATTTT
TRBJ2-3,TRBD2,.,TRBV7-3,CASSLWGTSGRARDTQYF,TGTGCCAGCAGCTTATGGGGGACTAGCGGGAGGGCCAGAGATACGCAGTATTTT
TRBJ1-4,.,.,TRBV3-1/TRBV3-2,CASSRSEVRTVNEKLFF,TGTGCCAGCAGCCGGTCGGAGGTTCGGACAGTCAATGAAAAACTGTTTTTT
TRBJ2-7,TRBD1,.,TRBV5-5,CASSLDPGGTYEQYF,TGTGCCAGCAGCTTGGACCCAGGGGGCACCTACGAGCAGTACTTC
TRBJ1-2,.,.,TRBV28,CASSLGLSRGYTF,TGTGCCAGCAGTTTAGGCCTCTCGAGGGGCTACACCTTC
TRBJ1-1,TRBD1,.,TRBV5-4,CASSLDRGRRKWRDTEAFF,TGTGCCAGCAGCTTGGACAGGGGGCGGCGTAAGTGGAGGGACACTGAAGCTTTCTTT
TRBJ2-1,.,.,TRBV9,CASSVGQTYNEQFF,TGTGCCAGCAGCGTAGGGCAGACCTACAATGAGCAGTTCTTC
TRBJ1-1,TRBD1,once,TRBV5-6,CASSWLDRDAAEAFF,TGTGCCAGCAGCTGGCTGGACAGGGACGCCGCTGAAGCTTTCTTT
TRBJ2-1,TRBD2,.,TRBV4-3,CASSRDVGREEQFF,TGCGCCAGCAGCCGGGATGTAGGGCGGGAGGAGCAGTTCTTC
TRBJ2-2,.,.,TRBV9,CASSVAPGSDSGELFF,TGTGCCAGCAGCGTAGCTCCCGGGAGCGATTCCGGGGAGCTGTTTTTT
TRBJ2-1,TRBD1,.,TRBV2,CASSNDRGLNNEQFF,TGTGCCAGCAGTAATGACAGGGGGCTCAACAATGAGCAGTTCTTC
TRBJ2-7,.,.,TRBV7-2,CASSLNSASNSYEQYF,TGTGCCAGCAGCTTAAACAGCGCTAGCAACTCCTACGAGCAGTACTTC